This TCR beta chain appears in the sequencing data of a study of shared clonotypes between healthy human individuals. About the study: The donors, a couple of women and a few men, were aged 18 to 49. Per donor, CD8 memory used one plate, CD8 naive used two, CD4 memory used three and CD4 naive used three.

Notes on the study in general: Naive subsets tended to show greater estimated richness than memory subsets.

Deep-level assay runs were performed. Clones were read by immunoSEQ multiplex PCR, and TCRdb kept only the in-frame ones, dropping some. The sample yields approximately 720,000 clones, 92% seen once. A note on this clone: Its antigen is not known.

The CDR3 has 14 amino acids. V was shortened by 5 bases and J by 1 base, with 8 bases between the two germline ends. From germline, CDR1 is MDHEN and CDR2 SYDVKM. Terminally differentiated effector memory CD45RA+ cells were excluded from the naive CD8 cells, which were CD45RO-negative and positively selected for CCR7. The specimen sequenced was naive CD8+ T cells sorted from blood. This sequence originates from a young man in good health. The chain couples TRBV28 to TRBJ2-2; D gene unclear. The CDR3 region has the DNA TGTGCCAGCAGTCATTTAGGGAACACCGGGGAGCTGTTTTTT. Its protein product is CASSHLGNTGELFF.